The sequence of this TCR beta chain was determined in a study of T cell repertoires in cytomegalovirus infection. Turning to the study itself: It can be stated that public TCR beta signatures indicated CMV infection as well as a matching HLA type.

TCRdb called the reads again in MiXCR, with one record for every CDR3 protein. The sample lists 300,000 to 450,000 distinct CDR3 sequences; 15% to 20% were seen once. Whole-study findings and limits: Clonotype analysis showed dominance of the ex vivo response by HLA-C-restricted CMV-specific TCR beta clonotypes. There were carriers of CMV plus the relevant HLA, and cumulative public TCR beta family frequency identified them.

As regards this clonotype: No antigen is known for it.

Germline loops: CDR1 MNHEY, CDR2 SVGAGI. The CDR3 spans 14 residues. J was trimmed by 14 bases and V by 0 bases; bases with no gene match: 9. The sequence derives from a human donor in good health (CMV status not recorded). Some clones in this sample may be carry-over from other donors' samples. This chain links TRBV6-5 with TRBJ2-1; TRBD1 aligns across 8 bases. Sequencing was carried out using PBMCs. The CDR3 nucleotides are TGTGCCAGCAGTTACTCGTCAGGGGGCCGGAGCAAGTTCTTC. Translation: CASSYSSGGRSKFF.